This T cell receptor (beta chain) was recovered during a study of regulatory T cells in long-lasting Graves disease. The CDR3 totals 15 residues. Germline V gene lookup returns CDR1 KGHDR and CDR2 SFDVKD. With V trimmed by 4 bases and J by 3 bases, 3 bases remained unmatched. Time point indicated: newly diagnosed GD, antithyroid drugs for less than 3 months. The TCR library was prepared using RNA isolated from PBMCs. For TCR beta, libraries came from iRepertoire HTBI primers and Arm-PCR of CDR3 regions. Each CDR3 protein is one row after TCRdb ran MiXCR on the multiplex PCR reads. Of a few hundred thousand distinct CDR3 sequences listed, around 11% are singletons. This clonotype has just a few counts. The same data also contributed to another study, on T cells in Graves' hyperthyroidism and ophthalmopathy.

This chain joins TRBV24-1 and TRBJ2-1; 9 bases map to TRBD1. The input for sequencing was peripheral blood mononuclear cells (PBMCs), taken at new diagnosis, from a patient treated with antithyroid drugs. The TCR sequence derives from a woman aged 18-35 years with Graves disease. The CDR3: CATSERTGDYNEQFF. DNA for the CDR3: TGTGCCACCAGTGAGAGGACAGGGGACTACAATGAGCAGTTCTTC.